This is a list of T cell receptor beta chains from one sample in a study of blood T cell repertoires in COVID-19. TCRdb's table, derived via immunoSEQ multiplex PCR, lists solely in-frame clones and lacks some. In the table there are more than 200,000 clones, nearly 90% of which are singletons. The sequenced sample was peripheral blood. These receptors were collected from a man between 18 and 35 years old with active or convalescent COVID-19. CDR3s include the opening cysteine and the closing phenylalanine or tryptophan. The D gene is left open where the match is weak. Clone sizes are given selectively: once, few, many, or a class where the clone is expanded.

>-|TRBJ2-5|TRBV6-5|-
CASSSSPGTEQETQYF
TGTGCCAGCAGTTCCTCCCCCGGAACAGAACAAGAGACCCAGTACTTC
>TRBD2|TRBJ2-5|TRBV5-4|-
CASSLTSGKETQYF
TGTGCCAGCAGCTTGACTAGCGGGAAAGAGACCCAGTACTTC
>-|TRBJ2-5|TRBV28|-
CASNTPGEETQYF
TGTGCCAGCAACACCCCGGGGGAAGAGACCCAGTACTTC
>-|TRBJ2-1|TRBV5-4|once
CASSSDSYNEQFF
TGTGCCAGCAGCTCTGACAGCTACAATGAGCAGTTCTTC
>-|TRBJ1-6|TRBV19|-
CASSISSASFNSPLHF
TGTGCCAGTAGTATATCTTCCGCGAGCTTTAACTCACCCCTCCACTTT
>TRBD1|TRBJ2-1|TRBV7-2|-
CASSSTGNSYNEQFF
TGTGCCAGCAGCTCGACAGGGAACTCCTACAATGAGCAGTTCTTC
>-|TRBJ2-5|TRBV5-3|-
CARSTGQIGGQKETQYF
TGTGCCAGAAGTACCGGACAGATTGGCGGGCAGAAAGAGACCCAGTACTTC
>TRBD2|TRBJ2-7|TRBV13|-
CASRPLADSYEQYF
TGTGCCAGCAGACCCCTAGCGGACTCCTACGAGCAGTACTTC
>TRBD1|TRBJ1-2|TRBV2|once
CASSRTGGNYYGYTF
TGTGCCAGCTCACGGACAGGGGGGAACTACTATGGCTACACCTTC
>TRBD2|TRBJ2-3|TRBV5-1|-
CASSLLAGGYTDTQYF
TGCGCCAGCAGCTTACTAGCGGGGGGGTACACAGATACGCAGTATTTT
>-|TRBJ1-6|TRBV7-2|few
CASSSRAHNSPLHF
TGTGCCAGCAGCTCCAGGGCCCATAATTCACCCCTCCACTTT
>TRBD2|TRBJ2-5|TRBV7-3|-
CASSRTSGAGGGETQYF
TGTGCCAGCAGCCGCACATCTGGAGCGGGAGGTGGGGAGACCCAGTACTTC
>TRBD1|TRBJ1-4|TRBV5-1|-
CASSLGTGAYNEKLFF
TGCGCCAGCAGCTTGGGGACAGGGGCGTATAATGAAAAACTGTTTTTT
>-|TRBJ1-1|TRBV6-2/TRBV6-3|-
CASSYRGAQGTEAFF
TGTGCCAGCAGTTACCGGGGGGCCCAGGGCACTGAAGCTTTCTTT
>-|TRBJ1-2|TRBV6-2/TRBV6-3|-
CASSYSYPAGQGYTF
TGTGCCAGCAGTTACTCTTACCCCGCAGGCCAAGGCTACACCTTC
>-|TRBJ1-2|TRBV5-1|-
CASSSNGLVYGYTF
TGCGCCAGCAGTTCTAACGGACTGGTCTATGGCTACACCTTC
>TRBD1|TRBJ1-6|TRBV7-9|once
CASSTRTGVSPLHF
TGTGCCAGCAGCACGCGGACAGGGGTTTCACCCCTCCACTTT
>TRBD2|TRBJ2-3|TRBV2|-
CASSGLAEGDTQYF
TGTGCCAGCAGTGGACTAGCGGAGGGAGATACGCAGTATTTT
>TRBD1|TRBJ2-3|TRBV6-5|-
CASIPGTGRTDTQYF
TGTGCCAGCATTCCCGGGACAGGGAGAACAGATACGCAGTATTTT
>-|TRBJ2-1|TRBV5-1|once
CASSLGSQDTVAQFF
TGCGCCAGCAGCTTGGGGTCTCAGGACACCGTTGCGCAGTTCTTC
>TRBD2|TRBJ2-2|TRBV28|-
CASSLYGRGNTGELFF
TGTGCCAGCAGTTTATACGGGAGGGGGAACACCGGGGAGCTGTTTTTT
>TRBD2|TRBJ2-1|TRBV7-8|-
CASSFLEREGEQFF
TGTGCCAGCAGCTTTTTAGAGCGGGAGGGTGAGCAGTTCTTC
>-|TRBJ1-1|TRBV6-5|-
CASSYSVAGENTEAFF
TGTGCCAGCAGTTACTCGGTGGCAGGCGAGAACACTGAAGCTTTCTTT
>TRBD2|TRBJ2-1|TRBV6-1|-
CASSGNVITSGADNEQFF
TGTGCCAGCAGTGGTAACGTCATAACTAGCGGGGCAGATAATGAGCAGTTCTTC
>TRBD1|TRBJ1-5|TRBV12-5|few
CASGTGTGFHPPQHF
TGTGCTAGTGGAACCGGGACAGGGTTCCATCCGCCCCAGCATTTT
>-|TRBJ1-2|TRBV30|-
CAWGVSGLNYGYTF
TGTGCCTGGGGAGTGTCTGGACTTAACTATGGCTACACCTTC
>-|TRBJ2-7|TRBV19|-
CASSETSHHEQYF
TGTGCCAGTAGTGAAACTAGTCACCACGAGCAGTACTTC
>TRBD2|TRBJ2-7|TRBV7-9|-
CASSLSTSGPFF
TGTGCCAGCAGCTTATCGACTAGCGGTCCTTTCTTC
>-|TRBJ2-7|TRBV29-1|-
CSVAGRQAGGYEQYF
TGCAGCGTTGCGGGGAGGCAGGCAGGGGGATACGAGCAGTACTTC
>-|TRBJ2-1|TRBV18|-
CASSPGSAGVINEQFF
TGTGCCAGCTCACCAGGATCGGCAGGGGTAATCAACGAGCAGTTCTTC
>TRBD1|TRBJ1-5|TRBV28|-
CASNPPTGGRQPQHF
TGTGCCAGCAACCCCCCGACAGGGGGCAGGCAGCCCCAGCATTTT
>TRBD1|TRBJ1-5|TRBV2|-
CASSPETGANQPQHF
TGTGCCAGCAGCCCCGAGACAGGGGCCAATCAGCCCCAGCATTTT
>-|TRBJ2-7|TRBV18|-
CASSPRQHSYEQYF
TGTGCCAGCTCACCCCGACAGCACTCCTACGAGCAGTACTTC
>TRBD1|TRBJ1-2|TRBV6-2/TRBV6-3|-
CASSGQGAPIYGYTF
TGTGCCAGCAGTGGACAGGGGGCCCCTATCTATGGCTACACCTTC
>-|TRBJ1-6|TRBV6-2/TRBV6-3|-
CASSYSQMNNSPLHF
TGTGCCAGCAGTTACTCTCAGATGAATAATTCACCCCTCCACTTT
>-|TRBJ2-7|TRBV6-2/TRBV6-3|-
CASSLSPTRTAYF
TGTGCCAGCAGTCTCTCCCCCACGCGAACTGCGTACTTC
>-|TRBJ1-2|TRBV6-2/TRBV6-3|-
CASSYYGTLAYTF
TGTGCCAGCAGTTACTACGGGACTTTGGCCTACACCTTC
>-|TRBJ1-2|TRBV14|-
CASSPTLANTGHRPYYGYTF
TGTGCCAGCAGCCCGACCTTGGCCAACACGGGACACCGACCCTACTATGGCTACACCTTC
>-|TRBJ1-1|TRBV15|few
CATSGGRVNTEAFF
TGTGCCACCAGCGGAGGCAGGGTCAACACTGAAGCTTTCTTT
>-|TRBJ2-7|TRBV15|few
CATSRDYTGEQYF
TGTGCCACCAGCAGAGATTACACGGGCGAGCAGTACTTC
>TRBD2|TRBJ2-1|TRBV7-8|once
CASSLGGLADYNEQFF
TGTGCCAGCAGCTTAGGTGGACTAGCGGACTACAATGAGCAGTTCTTC
>TRBD1|TRBJ1-3|TRBV7-3|-
CASSLDRVYTIYF
TGTGCCAGCAGCCTCGACAGGGTGTACACCATATATTTT
>TRBD1|TRBJ1-2|TRBV10-1|-
CASSEGDRACDYGYTF
TGCGCCAGCAGTGAGGGGGACAGGGCATGCGACTATGGCTACACCTTC
>-|TRBJ1-4|TRBV14|once
CASSSRVQGRTNEKLFF
TGTGCCAGCAGCTCGCGGGTTCAGGGGAGAACTAATGAAAAACTGTTTTTT
>-|TRBJ1-2|TRBV6-5|-
CASSFDSNYGYTF
TGTGCCAGCAGTTTCGACAGCAACTATGGCTACACCTTC
>-|TRBJ1-6|TRBV10-3|-
CAISESRDTGRNSPLHF
TGTGCCATCAGTGAGAGCCGGGACACCGGGAGGAATTCACCCCTCCACTTT